This entry is about one T cell receptor (beta chain). This sample was included in a study of blood T cell repertoires in COVID-19. As for the study in general: The study drew acute and convalescent COVID-19 samples from the United States, Italy and Spain. Sources were T cells, B-cell-depleted T cells, or PBMCs; the material itself was cDNA or gDNA.

Original processing methods: Using reference gene primer amplification, nucleated cell counts were estimated. Generated by immunoSEQ multiplex PCR, the TCRdb table keeps only in-frame clones and is missing some. V and J calls and clone size are as listed in that table; D and trimming were resolved from the DNA. The sample carries about 280,000 clones, 65% to 90% recorded once. The CDR3 has 11 amino acids. Trimming cost V 5 bases and J 7 bases, with 9 bases left between them. CDR1 and CDR2 from the germline V gene are GTSNPN and SVGIG (reference sequence). The sequenced sample was peripheral blood. The chain is built from TRBV30 and TRBJ2-1, with a weak D call TRBD2 (6 bases). This TCR came from a man aged 50 to 60 with active or convalescent COVID-19. The CDR3 nucleotides read TGTGCCTGGGGGAGGAGAAATGAGCAGTTCTTC. This translates into CAWGRRNEQFF.